Described below is a single T cell receptor beta chain sequence and its context. Sequenced by immunoSEQ multiplex PCR; TCRdb stores in-frame clones only, minus some. Here the sample spans 250,000 to 300,000 clones, approximately 80% being singletons. This entry belongs to a study of control samples from healthy donors and cancer patients. The CDR3 has 16 amino acids. V was clipped by 2 bases and J by 9 bases; unmatched bases: 14. The germline V gene has CDR1 GTSNPN and CDR2 SVGIG (reference sequence). The sample consisted of PBMCs. This sequence joins TRBV30 and TRBJ1-4; 8 bases agree with TRBD1. This sequence originates from a woman between 55 and 75 years old with lung cancer. The CDR3 is CAWSLPIQGDLKKLFF. Written as DNA, the CDR3 is TGTGCCTGGAGTCTTCCTATACAGGGGGATCTGAAAAAACTGTTTTTT.